The 17 T cell receptor beta chains presented below share a single source sample, sequenced in a study of blood T cell repertoires in COVID-19. Assay: immunoSEQ multiplex PCR; the TCRdb copy retains only in-frame clones and omits some. The data hold approximately 210,000 clones, with 65% to 80% observed a single time. The sample comprised PBMCs or T cells enriched from blood (not recorded which). All receptors come from a woman in her 50s with acute COVID-19.

V usage is TRBV24-1 and J usage is TRBJ1-2; no clear D gene. Germline-derived CDR1 and CDR2 are KGHDR and SFDVKD. V was trimmed by 2 bases and J by 7 bases, leaving 13 bases between them. There are 14 residues in the CDR3. The CDR3 DNA sequence: TGTGCCACCAGTGATTCCTCGAGCCCTTCTGGCTACACCTTC. This codes for CATSDSSSPSGYTF.

V is TRBV11-2 and J is TRBJ1-6; D is uncertain. Trimming removed 4 bases from V and 1 base from J, with 14 bases in between. Germline CDR1 SGHAT, CDR2 FQNNGV. The CDR3 runs 17 residues. The CDR3 loop reads CASSSRGSGSYNSPLHF. CDR3 nucleotides: TGTGCCAGCAGCTCGCGCGGATCGGGGTCCTATAATTCACCCCTCCACTTT.

V usage is TRBV30 and J usage is TRBJ2-7; tentatively, D is TRBD1 (5 bases). Germline loops: CDR1 GTSNPN, CDR2 SVGIG (reference sequence). The CDR3 is 13 residues long. V lost 2 bases and J 4 bases, leaving 12 bases between the germline ends. The CDR3 region is CAWSSQGGYEQYV. DNA for the CDR3: TGTGCCTGGAGTTCGCAGGGTGGATACGAGCAGTACGTC.

Comment on this clone: Other nucleotide sequences from this sample produce the same CDR3. The V call is TRBV19, the J call TRBJ2-1, with 7 nucleotides matching TRBD2. V was clipped by 3 bases and J by 1 base; unmatched bases: 0. The CDR3 loop spans 14 amino acids. In germline, CDR1 is LNHDA, CDR2 SQIVND (reference sequence). This CDR3 is CASSMGGSYNEQFF. CDR3 sequence (DNA): TGTGCCAGTAGTATGGGGGGGTCCTACAATGAGCAGTTCTTC.

V is TRBV6-6 and J is TRBJ2-7; 7 bases are a match to TRBD2. Looked up from germline, CDR1 is MNHNY and CDR2 is SVGAGI (reference sequence). The V and J ends lost 4 bases and 7 bases, in that order; junction bases with no gene match: 4. The CDR3 is made up of 12 amino acids. DNA for the CDR3: TGTGCCAGCAGTTCCCGGGGGGTGGAGCAGTACGTC. Encoded protein: CASSSRGVEQYV.

CDR3 loop: CASSSDWGQALGYTF. The CDR3 bases are TGTGCCAGCAGCTCGGATTGGGGACAGGCCCTGGGCTACACCTTC. The chain has TRBV5-5 and TRBJ1-2; TRBD1 aligns across 8 bases. The CDR3 has 15 amino acids. CDR1 and CDR2 (germline): SGHKS, YYEKEE (reference sequence). The V segment lost 3 bases and the J segment 8 bases; nucleotides outside the gene matches: 12.

Comment on this clone: Other DNA sequences within the sample encode an identical CDR3. This chain uses TRBV5-8 with TRBJ2-7; TRBD1 aligns across 9 bases. Per germline, CDR1 SGHTS and CDR2 YDEGEE. Germline trimming cut 0 bases from V and 3 bases from J; bases unmatched to any gene: 4. The CDR3 loop spans 15 amino acids. The CDR3 spells CASSLGGTGNYEQYV. The CDR3 DNA reads as TGTGCCAGCAGCTTGGGGGGGACAGGGAACTACGAGCAGTACGTC.

The V gene is TRBV12-3 or TRBV12-4, the J gene TRBJ1-5, with D unresolved. The V and J ends lost 2 bases and 11 bases respectively, with 4 bases between them. This CDR3 has 10 residues. CDR3 DNA: TGTGCCAGCAGTTTATCTGCCCAGCATTTT. Translation gives CASSLSAQHF.

The sample holds one count of this clone. The chain employs TRBV18 and TRBJ1-6; D is ambiguous. Trimming stripped 6 bases from V and 0 bases from J, with 12 bases between. CDR1 KGHSH and CDR2 LQKENI come from the germline V gene. The CDR3 spans 16 residues. The CDR3 spells CASSPIGSSYNSPLHF. CDR3 bases: TGTGCCAGCTCTCCTATCGGGAGCTCCTATAATTCACCCCTCCACTTT.

The chain is built from TRBV7-2 and TRBJ1-6; perhaps TRBD1 as D (5 bases). The CDR3 spans 16 residues. Germline V gene lookup returns CDR1 SGHTA and CDR2 FQGNSA. Trimming removed 7 bases from V and 9 bases from J, with 22 bases in between. CDR3 bases: TGTGCCAGCACCCCTGGACGTTCGGGACTGGGTTCACCCCTCCACTTT. Amino acid sequence: CASTPGRSGLGSPLHF.

This chain joins TRBV10-3 and TRBJ2-3; D uncertain. The CDR3 extends over 13 amino acids. CDR1 is ENHRY and CDR2 is SYGVKD in the germline V gene. V was cut by 0 bases and J by 5 bases, with 6 bases left in between. CDR3 region: CAISESVGDTQYF. DNA of the CDR3: TGTGCCATCAGTGAGTCCGTCGGAGATACGCAGTATTTT.

The gene calls are TRBV28 and TRBJ2-7; maybe TRBD1 (6 bases). The CDR3 is 14 amino acids. V was shortened by 10 bases and J by 2 bases, with 18 bases between the two germline ends. Germline assignment: CDR1 MDHEN and CDR2 SYDVKM. CDR3 bases: TGTGCCACCCAACCACAGGGACCCCCCTACGAGCAGTACGTC. As protein: CATQPQGPPYEQYV.

The chain employs TRBV10-3 and TRBJ2-1; no clear D. This CDR3 contains 14 residues. Per the germline V gene, CDR1 is ENHRY and CDR2 is SYGVKD. The V and J ends lost 7 bases and 0 bases respectively, with 10 bases between them. In nucleotides, the CDR3 is TGTGCCATCAAGGCGGATAGCTCCTACAATGAGCAGTTCTTC. Amino acid sequence: CAIKADSSYNEQFF.

The CDR3 nucleotides read TGTGCCAGCAGCTTTACAGGGACCGGGGAGCTGTTTTTT. Translated: CASSFTGTGELFF. The chain combines TRBV7-3 with TRBJ2-2, with D perhaps TRBD1 (6 bases). The CDR3 contains 13 residues. Trimming removed 3 bases at V and 5 bases at J, with 7 bases between. CDR1 SGHTA and CDR2 FQGTGA come from the germline V gene.

About this clone: The junction departs from the called germline gene at one end, perhaps through a read error. This sequence joins TRBV3-1 (or the pseudogene TRBV3-2) and TRBJ1-3, with D possibly TRBD1 on 6 matching bases. This CDR3 has 18 amino acids. CDR1 is LGHDT, CDR2 YNNKEL, per germline (reference sequence). The CDR3: CASSRSQGFSLSGNTIYF. The CDR3 nucleotides are TGTGCCAGCAGCCGTAGTCAGGGGTTCTCCCTCTCTGGGAACACCATATATTTT.

This clone has only a few counts. V is TRBV6-1 and J is TRBJ1-5; 7 bases align to TRBD1. The CDR3 extends over 15 amino acids. The V and J ends lost 2 bases and 3 bases, in that order; junction bases with no gene match: 4. Looked up from germline, CDR1 is MNHNS and CDR2 is SASEGT. The CDR3 DNA reads as TGTGCCAGCAGTGAACGGACAGGCTCCAATCAGCCCCAGCATTTT. Translation gives CASSERTGSNQPQHF.

The chain has TRBV6-1 and TRBJ1-4; the D is unclear. There are 16 residues in the CDR3. Between the trimmed V and J ends, which lost 0 bases and 6 bases, there was a span of 14 bases. The germline V gene has CDR1 MNHNS and CDR2 SASEGT. As DNA, the CDR3 is TGTGCCAGCAGTGAAGCGCTGGGCAGAACCTATGAAAAACTGTTTTTT. This codes for CASSEALGRTYEKLFF.